What follows are 15 T cell receptor beta chains derived from one specimen sequenced in a study of T cell clonality in common variable immunodeficiency. Data came from immunoSEQ multiplex PCR; TCRdb stores just in-frame clones and leaves some out. The profile covers roughly 70,000 clones, none occurring a single time. Material: peripheral blood mononuclear cells. The receptors were gathered from a person aged 18-70 years in good health.

Ten or more counts support this clone. From the germline J gene comes the end of the CDR3, since the read stops 3 residues before it. The chain has TRBV6-8 and TRBJ1-1, with a weak D call TRBD1 (5 bases). The germline V gene has CDR1 MNHGY and CDR2 SAAAGT. CDR3 length: 16 amino acids. CDR3 amino acids: CASSLPRPGTPNDAFF. The CDR3 DNA, read in part, is TGTGCCAGCAGCCTCCCTCGGCCGGGGACTCCTAATGAC.

Notes on this clone: The read comes to an end 3 residues before the CDR3 does, leaving the germline J gene to fill in the end. The gene calls are TRBV7-9 and TRBJ2-2; 8 nucleotides line up with TRBD1. This CDR3 region has 15 residues. Germline CDR1 and CDR2: SEHNR and FQNEAQ (reference sequence). The V segment lost 5 bases and the J segment 4 bases; nucleotides outside the gene matches: 6. The sequenced CDR3 bases are TGTGCCAGCAGCCGACAGGGGATGAGCACCGGGGAG. It specifies CASSRQGMSTGE. The full CDR3 is CASSRQGMSTGELFF.

This clone was seen at least ten times. From the germline J gene comes the end of the CDR3, since the read stops 3 residues before it. The chain uses TRBV19 and TRBJ2-2, with D possibly matching TRBD1 (6 bases). Germline V gene lookup returns CDR1 LNHDA and CDR2 SQIVND (reference sequence). V shed 8 bases and J shed 3 bases, with 13 bases lying between them. The CDR3 is 14 amino acids. The CDR3 protein is CASSAGQYTGELFF. The part of the CDR3 DNA that was read is TGTGCCAGTTCTGCAGGACAGTACACCGGGGAG. Using reference TRBV19 and TRBJ2-2 for the parts outside the CDR3, the full variable domain is DGGITQSPKYLFRKEGQNVTLSCEQNLNHDAMYWYRQDPGQGLRLIYYSQIVNDFQKGDIAEGYSVSREKKESFPLTVTSAQKNPTAFYLCASSAGQYTGELFFGEGSRLTVL.

The table lists this clone with many counts. From the germline J gene comes the end of the CDR3, since the read stops 3 residues before it. V and J are TRBV30 and TRBJ1-2, with D possibly TRBD1 on 6 matching bases. The CDR3 is 13 amino acids. In germline, CDR1 is GTSNPN, CDR2 SVGIG (reference sequence). CDR3 region: CAWRAQGVGGYTF. CDR3 DNA (partial): TGTGCCTGGAGGGCACAGGGAGTGGGGGGC.

Ten or more counts support this clone. Read coverage stops 3 residues before the CDR3 terminus; the germline J gene supplies the remainder. V and J are TRBV30 and TRBJ1-1, with 7 bases that match TRBD1. This CDR3 spans 16 amino acids. Unmatched junction bases numbered 9, after V lost 1 base and J lost 1 base. The germline gives CDR1 GTSNPN, CDR2 SVGIG (reference sequence). This chain's CDR3 is CAWSADRTGGNTEAFF. CDR3 bases read: TGTGCCTGGAGTGCCGACAGGACAGGAGGGAACACTGAA.

This clone was observed many times. The read is 3 residues too short to cover the CDR3 end, so that end is filled in from the germline J gene. V and J are TRBV7-3 and TRBJ2-2; possible D gene TRBD1, 5 bases. V lost 5 bases, J lost 7 bases, and 14 bases lay in between. Per the germline V gene, CDR1 is SGHTA and CDR2 is FQGTGA. The CDR3 extends over 14 amino acids. CDR3 residues: CASSPQGRVGELFF. Incomplete CDR3 DNA: TGTGCCAGCAGCCCCCAGGGAAGGGTCGGGGAG.

This clone showed up many times. The read ends 3 residues before the CDR3 terminus; that terminus is restored from the germline J gene. The chain is built from TRBV5-1 and TRBJ1-1, with D tentatively TRBD1 (6 bases). The CDR3 has 14 amino acids. CDR1 is SGHRS and CDR2 is YFSETQ in the germline V gene. The V end was cut by 3 bases, the J end by 1 base, with 10 bases between. This CDR3 is CASSSQTGNTEAFF. Partial CDR3 DNA: TGCGCCAGCAGCTCCCAGACAGGGAACACTGAA.

In this sample, this clone turned up many times. The missing CDR3 end, 3 residues past where the read stops, is filled in from the germline J gene. The chain recombines TRBV29-1 with TRBJ2-7, with D maybe TRBD1 (5 bases). The V gene lost 2 bases and the J gene lost 4 bases, with 9 bases spanning the gap. Per germline, CDR1 SQVTM and CDR2 ANQGSEA. The CDR3 contains 12 residues. The CDR3 DNA, read in part, is TGCAGCGTTGAAAAGACAGATTACGAG. It yields the protein CSVEKTDYE. The whole CDR3 protein reads CSVEKTDYEQYF.

This clone was seen at least ten times. The read terminates 3 residues ahead of where the CDR3 ends, so the germline J gene completes it. The V gene is TRBV28, the J gene TRBJ1-1; D is possibly TRBD1 (6 bases). This CDR3 is 16 amino acids long. With 5 bases removed from V and 2 bases from J, the gap between germline ends came to 18 bases. Germline CDR1 MDHEN, CDR2 SYDVKM. CDR3 DNA, as far as it was read: TGTGCCAGCAGTCACTTCATAAAGACAGGTAACACTGAA. Protein product: CASSHFIKTGNTE. The whole CDR3 is CASSHFIKTGNTEAFF.

This clone was counted many times. The read finishes 3 residues shy of the CDR3 end, and the germline J gene is used to complete it. This chain uses TRBV9 with TRBJ2-1, with TRBD1 matching over 7 bases. The CDR3 spans 15 residues. Germline V gene data show CDR1 as SGDLS and CDR2 as YYNGEE. V lost 4 bases to trimming and J lost 3 bases; unmatched junction nucleotides: 7. Partial CDR3 DNA: TGTGCCAGCAGCTCCTCGACAGGGAGCTACAATGAG. It codes for CASSSSTGSYNE. The full CDR3 protein reads CASSSSTGSYNEQFF.

This clone was recorded at least ten times. The read is 3 residues too short to cover the CDR3 end, so that end is filled in from the germline J gene. This rearrangement joins TRBV19 to TRBJ1-4; 7 bases align to TRBD1. CDR3 length equals 14 residues. The J segment lost 7 bases and the V segment lost 4 bases, leaving 6 bases of the junction unmatched. Germline assignment: CDR1 LNHDA and CDR2 SQIVND (reference sequence). The chain's CDR3 is CASSRGTALEKLFF. The CDR3 DNA, read in part, is TGTGCCAGTAGTAGAGGGACAGCACTTGAAAAA.

Ten or more counts support this clone. Sequencing ends 3 residues short of the CDR3 end; the germline J gene provides the rest. This chain uses TRBV5-5 with TRBJ1-1; no clear D. The CDR3 totals 14 residues. V was trimmed by 4 bases and J by 3 bases, leaving 13 bases between them. Germline CDR1 is SGHKS and CDR2 is YYEKEE (reference sequence). The sequenced CDR3 bases are TGTGCCAGCAGCCCCTTTCCTGAGCACACTGAA. This encodes CASSPFPEHTE. The entire CDR3 protein is CASSPFPEHTEAFF.

This clone was observed many times. The observed sequence ends 3 residues before the CDR3 terminus, with the missing tail filled in from the germline J gene. The J gene is TRBJ1-5, the V gene TRBV7-2; D is unresolved. V shed 3 bases and J shed 6 bases, with 6 bases lying between them. The CDR3 covers 12 residues. The germline gives CDR1 SGHTA, CDR2 FQGNSA. The sequenced CDR3 bases are TGTGCCAGCAGCTTCCTCGGTCAGCCC. Protein product: CASSFLGQP. The whole CDR3 protein is CASSFLGQPQHF.

This clone was observed a handful of times. The sequence runs out 3 residues before the end of the CDR3; the remainder is reconstructed from the germline J gene. This chain joins TRBV20-1 and TRBJ1-3, with D tentatively TRBD1 (6 bases). The CDR3 has 19 amino acids. The germline CDR1 and CDR2 sequences are DFQATT and SNEGSKA (reference sequence). V lost 0 bases, J lost 0 bases, and 21 bases lay in between. The CDR3 here is CSARDRRDILGVSGNTIYF. Incomplete CDR3 DNA: TGCAGTGCTAGAGATCGGAGGGACATCTTGGGGGTCTCTGGAAACACC.

This clone was detected ten times or more. Read sequence stops 3 residues before the CDR3 end, and the germline J gene provides the missing end. V gene TRBV5-4 combines with J gene TRBJ2-3; TRBD2 aligns across 13 bases. CDR1 and CDR2 from the germline V gene are SGHNT and YYREEE (reference sequence). V shed 2 bases and J 8 bases; nucleotides not matched to a gene: 8. The CDR3 contains 16 residues. CDR3 DNA, as far as it was read: TGTGCCAGCAGCTTCGGGACTAGCGGGGCTCAAGGTACG. Protein sequence: CASSFGTSGAQGT. The full CDR3 protein reads CASSFGTSGAQGTQYF.